The T cell receptor (beta chain) described here comes from a study of cytomegalovirus exposure and HLA in healthy donors. The V and J ends lost 0 bases and 0 bases respectively, with 7 bases between them. Germline V lookup: CDR1 SGHDT, CDR2 YYEEEE. The CDR3 consists of 15 residues. With 60 Vbeta and 13 Jbeta primers, the PCR was carried out. Sequencing used immunoSEQ multiplex PCR; TCRdb keeps in-frame clones, though not all of them. The sample records about 160,000 clones, over 70% being singletons. This clonotype was obtained from a boy younger than 10 in good health and CMV-seronegative. Sequenced sample: PBMCs. V usage is TRBV5-6 and J usage is TRBJ1-3; no firm D call. The DNA of the CDR3 is TGTGCCAGCAGCTTGGACCGGGGCTCTGGAAACACCATATATTTT. Amino acids: CASSLDRGSGNTIYF.